Listed below are T cell receptor beta chains from one sample, sequenced in a study of T cells in Graves' hyperthyroidism and ophthalmopathy. TCRdb re-called the multiplex PCR reads with MiXCR, one entry per CDR3 protein. The sample has roughly 380,000 distinct CDR3 sequences; 18% are singletons. The source material was blood. The receptor source for this set is a woman in her thirties or forties with Graves' ophthalmopathy. Both conserved end residues are part of each CDR3. The D gene is left open where the match is weak. Size values are once, few and many counts, or a class for expanded clones, and some rows have none.

d_call,clone_size,v_call,j_call,cdr3_aa,cdr3_nt
.,once,TRBV25-1,TRBJ1-2,CASSGWVELF,TGTGCCAGCAGTGGATGGGTCGAGCTCTTC
.,many,TRBV20-1,TRBJ2-2,CSARSGTRSGGELFF,TGCAGTGCTAGATCCGGGACCCGGAGCGGCGGGGAGCTGTTTTTT
TRBD1,many,TRBV12-3/TRBV12-4,TRBJ1-5,CASTAGQTNQPQHF,TGTGCCAGCACCGCGGGACAGACGAATCAGCCCCAGCATTTT
.,many,TRBV27,TRBJ1-1,CASSLGGVVGNTEAFF,TGTGCCAGCAGTTTAGGAGGGGTGGTAGGGAACACTGAAGCTTTCTTT
.,few,TRBV7-9,TRBJ1-1,CASSLSGIGNTEAFF,TGTGCCAGCAGCTTATCGGGGATTGGAAACACTGAAGCTTTCTTT
TRBD2,many,TRBV28,TRBJ2-5,CASSSRLAGIQETQYF,TGTGCCAGCAGTTCCCGGCTAGCGGGAATACAAGAGACCCAGTACTTC
.,few,TRBV4-3,TRBJ2-2,CASSQDRLFTGELFF,TGCGCCAGCAGCCAAGATCGGCTATTCACCGGGGAGCTGTTTTTT
.,many,TRBV6-5,TRBJ1-2,CASSPTRGGGYTF,TGTGCCAGCAGTCCCACCCGGGGGGGGGGCTACACCTTC
TRBD1,few,TRBV11-2,TRBJ2-7,CASSLEGGPHLYEQYF,TGTGCCAGCAGCTTAGAAGGGGGCCCACACCTCTACGAGCAGTACTTC
TRBD2,many,TRBV6-1,TRBJ2-7,CASGAREGPGYEQYF,TGTGCCAGCGGTGCCCGGGAGGGCCCGGGCTACGAGCAGTACTTC
.,many,TRBV28,TRBJ1-5,CASSLGRDQPQHF,TGTGCCAGCAGTTTGGGACGGGATCAGCCCCAGCATTTT
.,many,TRBV27,TRBJ1-1,CASSLGEGFRTEAFF,TGTGCCAGCAGTTTAGGTGAGGGGTTCAGGACTGAAGCTTTCTTT
.,.,TRBV7-8,TRBJ1-2,CASSPPPRGYTF,TGTGCCAGCAGCCCGCCCCCTCGGGGCTACACCTTC
.,many,TRBV30,TRBJ2-2,CAWSVRGTGELFF,TGTGCCTGGAGTGTACGGGGGACCGGGGAGCTGTTTTTT
TRBD1,many,TRBV29-1,TRBJ1-1,CSVGTGDLNTEAFF,TGCAGCGTGGGGACAGGGGACTTGAACACTGAAGCTTTCTTT
TRBD1,.,TRBV11-2,TRBJ2-2,CASSYSKTGTGSVELFF,TGTGCCAGCAGTTACTCCAAAACCGGGACAGGGTCCGTCGAGCTGTTTTTT
TRBD1,.,TRBV12-3/TRBV12-4,TRBJ1-2,CASSLTGQGFYGYTF,TGTGCCAGCAGTTTAACAGGACAGGGGTTCTATGGCTACACCTTC
.,many,TRBV11-1,TRBJ2-6,CASSPSRVGGANVLTF,TGTGCCAGCAGCCCCTCAAGGGTCGGAGGGGCCAACGTCCTGACTTTC
TRBD1,.,TRBV4-1,TRBJ2-2,CASSQMGQGGTGELFF,TGCGCCAGCAGCCAAATGGGACAGGGGGGCACCGGGGAGCTGTTTTTT
TRBD2,many,TRBV7-2,TRBJ2-1,CASSPGTSGEQFF,TGTGCCAGCAGCCCAGGGACTAGCGGTGAGCAGTTCTTC
.,many,TRBV5-1,TRBJ2-5,CASSTLTGLDGTQYF,TGCGCCAGCAGCACCCTAACAGGTTTGGATGGGACCCAGTACTTC
TRBD2,many,TRBV4-2,TRBJ2-7,CASSQEYGGTYEQYF,TGTGCCAGCAGCCAAGAGTACGGGGGGACCTACGAGCAGTACTTC
TRBD1,few,TRBV6-1,TRBJ2-7,CASSDRGNHEQYF,TGTGCCAGCAGTGACAGGGGGAACCACGAGCAGTACTTC
.,many,TRBV4-2,TRBJ1-5,CASSLTHDSNQPQHF,TGTGCCAGCAGCCTCACTCACGATAGCAATCAGCCCCAGCATTTT
TRBD2,.,TRBV27,TRBJ2-7,CASSTGTIGRAYEQSF,TGTGCCAGCAGTACCGGGACTATCGGGAGGGCCTACGAGCAGTCCTTC
TRBD2,many,TRBV7-9,TRBJ2-5,CASSFAAGVEETQYF,TGTGCCAGCAGCTTCGCCGCGGGGGTGGAAGAGACCCAGTACTTC
TRBD1,.,TRBV6-1,TRBJ1-2,CASSQDRAFGYGYTF,TGTGCCAGCAGTCAGGACAGGGCTTTTGGCTATGGCTACACCTTC
.,many,TRBV5-6,TRBJ2-7,CASTLNRRRSDYEQYF,TGTGCCAGCACCTTGAACCGGCGCCGAAGCGACTACGAGCAGTACTTC
.,many,TRBV11-3,TRBJ2-1,CASSPTQAGINEQFF,TGTGCCAGCAGCCCTACCCAGGCGGGGATCAATGAGCAGTTCTTC
.,many,TRBV11-2,TRBJ1-3,CASSSSRGGNTIYF,TGTGCCAGCAGCTCATCCAGGGGCGGAAACACCATATATTTT
TRBD1,many,TRBV30,TRBJ1-5,CAWSVEAGQNQPQHF,TGTGCCTGGAGTGTCGAGGCGGGACAGAATCAGCCCCAGCATTTT
TRBD1,many,TRBV4-1,TRBJ2-7,CASSLTDRGGGEQYF,TGCGCCAGCAGCCTTACCGACAGGGGAGGTGGCGAGCAGTACTTC
.,many,TRBV20-1,TRBJ2-7,CSAINRVSYEQYF,TGCAGTGCTATAAACAGGGTCTCCTACGAGCAGTACTTC
.,many,TRBV30,TRBJ2-4,CAWSVREFRDIQYF,TGTGCCTGGAGTGTACGGGAATTCCGGGACATTCAGTACTTC
.,many,TRBV28,TRBJ2-7,CASKDRGFEQYF,TGTGCCAGCAAGGACCGCGGATTCGAGCAGTACTTC
.,many,TRBV7-1,TRBJ2-6,CASSSLPPPRRRCSGANVLTF,TGTGCCAGCAGCTCATTACCTCCCCCCCGCCGACGGTGCTCTGGGGCCAACGTCCTGACTTTC
TRBD2,many,TRBV12-3/TRBV12-4,TRBJ2-7,CASSFGVFEGAGGSSYEQYF,TGTGCCAGCAGTTTTGGCGTGTTTGAGGGAGCGGGAGGATCCTCCTACGAGCAGTACTTC
.,many,TRBV5-6,TRBJ2-5,CASSDTGERKTQYF,TGTGCCAGCAGCGATACGGGAGAGAGGAAGACCCAGTACTTC